This T cell receptor beta chain was retrieved from a study of cytomegalovirus exposure and HLA in healthy donors. Study at large: Falling in the Caucasian-associated ancestry cluster were roughly 80% of a few hundred genotyped donors.

CDR1 and CDR2 from the germline V gene are SGHRS and YFSETQ. V shed 1 base and J 2 bases; nucleotides not matched to a gene: 2. The CDR3 is 15 amino acids. On this clone: Its target is not known.

The PCR made use of 60 Vbeta and 13 Jbeta primers. The data were produced by immunoSEQ multiplex PCR, yet TCRdb's version contains in-frame clones alone and is incomplete. The repertoire includes 110,000 or so clones, less than 80% of them detected once, and roughly 4.2% sits in the top ten. Findings and limits, study-wide: A missense DCLRE1C variant was associated with V- and J-gene trimming of TCR beta chains in a later analysis, and an independent cohort replicated the association. In vitro work confirmed that three CMV-associated chains recognize CMV antigens.

This TCR came from a woman between 40 and 50 years old in good health and CMV-seropositive. Sequenced sample: PBMCs. The rearrangement links TRBV5-1 to TRBJ2-3; 9 bases fit TRBD2. The CDR3 here is CASSLTSGYTDTQYF. The CDR3 DNA reads TGCGCCAGCAGCTTGACTAGCGGGTACACAGATACGCAGTATTTT.